Listed here are 31 T cell receptor beta chains from one sample, sequenced in a study of regulatory T cells in long-lasting Graves disease. Construction of the TCR beta libraries employed iRepertoire HTBI primers in conjunction with Arm-PCR of CDR3 regions. A single record per CDR3 protein comes from TCRdb applying MiXCR to the multiplex PCR reads. Here the sample spans 350,000 to 500,000 distinct CDR3 sequences, roughly 23% being singletons. Time point of the sample: persistent/refractory GD, antithyroid drugs over 5 years with positive TRAb. Extracted PBMC RNA gave rise to the TCR library. The sample consisted of peripheral blood mononuclear cells (PBMCs), taken when the disease was refractory, from a patient treated with antithyroid drugs. Receptors originate from a female donor with Graves disease.

The genes are TRBV28 and TRBJ2-7; 7 nucleotides align to TRBD2. This CDR3 comprises 14 residues. Germline CDR1 MDHEN, CDR2 SYDVKM. The J segment lost 2 bases and the V segment lost 2 bases, leaving 3 bases of the junction unmatched. The CDR3, as DNA: TGTGCCAGCAGTTTAGCGGGAGATGCCTACGAGCAGTACTTC. Residues: CASSLAGDAYEQYF.

In the case of this clonotype: A much larger clone differs by one base, so this may be a read error. V and J are TRBV30 and TRBJ2-5; a possible D gene is TRBD2 (6 bases). Looked up from germline, CDR1 is GTSNPN and CDR2 is SVGIG (reference sequence). The CDR3 totals 12 residues. The CDR3 spells CAWSVLAETRYF. The CDR3 DNA sequence: TGTGCCTGGAGTGTGTTAGCGGAGACCCGGTACTTC.

The rearrangement links TRBV3-1 to TRBJ2-6; no definite D call. V lost 1 base to trimming and J lost 0 bases, with 10 bases between them. Germline assignment: CDR1 LGHDT and CDR2 YNNKEL (reference sequence). CDR3 length equals 17 residues. The CDR3 nucleotides read TGTGCCAGCAGCCAAGGAGTCCCTAACTCTGGGGCCAACGTCCTGACTTTC. As protein: CASSQGVPNSGANVLTF.

The V gene is TRBV27, the J gene TRBJ2-2, with D possibly being TRBD1 (6 bases). Germline CDR1 and CDR2: MNHEY and SMNVEV (reference sequence). CDR3 length: 14 amino acids. Trimming shortened V by 6 bases and J by 1 base, and 9 bases separated the two germline ends. CDR3 sequence: CASSTGWNTGELFF. The CDR3, as DNA: TGTGCCAGCAGCACAGGGTGGAACACCGGGGAGCTGTTTTTT.

This clonotype was counted ten times or more. This chain connects TRBV27 to TRBJ1-2; 10 bases map to TRBD1. Germline loops: CDR1 MNHEY, CDR2 SMNVEV (reference sequence). V dropped 5 bases and J dropped 7; count of bases not matched to a gene: 4. The CDR3 covers 13 residues. Here the CDR3 reads CASSRQGAGGYTF. CDR3 nucleotides: TGTGCCAGCAGTCGACAGGGGGCTGGTGGCTACACCTTC.

Many counts were recorded for this clonotype. The chain links TRBV28 to TRBJ1-1, with D unclear. This CDR3 has 15 amino acids. Germline V gene lookup returns CDR1 MDHEN and CDR2 SYDVKM. V gave up 5 bases and J gave up 5 bases, with 18 bases separating them. In nucleotides, the CDR3 is TGTGCCAGCAGTGGGCAGCGAGACTCCAGGACTGAAGCTTTCTTT. It is translated as CASSGQRDSRTEAFF.

This clonotype was counted only a few times. The CDR3 DNA follows: TGTGCCAGCAGCATAAGACTAGCGGAGGACCTCTACGAGCAGTACTTC. This encodes CASSIRLAEDLYEQYF. The chain is built from TRBV7-3 and TRBJ2-7; 9 bases are shared with TRBD2. V shed 5 bases, J shed 3 bases, and the junction held 11 bases outside the gene matches. The CDR3 sequence is 16 residues long. Germline CDR1 reads SGHTA; CDR2 reads FQGTGA. The whole variable domain, filled in from reference TRBV7-3 and TRBJ2-7, reads GAGVSQTPSNKVTEKGKYVELRCDPISGHTALYWYRQSLGQGPEFLIYFQGTGAADDSGLPNDRFFAVRPEGSVSTLKIQRTERGDSAVYLCASSIRLAEDLYEQYFGPGTRLTVT.

This clonotype was seen many times. V usage is TRBV5-1 and J usage is TRBJ2-2, with D uncertain. V lost 0 bases, J lost 6 bases, and 6 bases lay in between. Germline assignment: CDR1 SGHRS and CDR2 YFSETQ. This CDR3 contains 13 residues. The CDR3 here is CASSLAYPGELFF. The DNA of the CDR3 is TGCGCCAGCAGCTTGGCCTACCCCGGGGAGCTGTTTTTT.

This clonotype was seen ten or more times. J is TRBJ2-7 and V is TRBV12-3 or TRBV12-4; D remains ambiguous. The CDR3 totals 13 residues. V was cut by 9 bases and J by 7 bases, with 19 bases left in between. CDR3 bases: TGTGCCAGTTCGACCAGCTTAGCTTGGGAGCAGTACTTC. Protein: CASSTSLAWEQYF.

This clonotype has at least ten counts. The gene calls are TRBV28 and TRBJ2-7; D is perhaps TRBD2 (7 bases). CDR1 and CDR2 (germline): MDHEN, SYDVKM. Trimming shortened V by 2 bases and J by 5 bases, and 19 bases separated the two germline ends. CDR3 size: 16 residues. The CDR3 region has the DNA TGTGCCAGCAGTTTAACGGGGGCGGGAGAGGCCCACGAGCAGTACTTC. The encoded protein is CASSLTGAGEAHEQYF.

The table lists this clonotype with many counts. The chain joins TRBV28 to TRBJ1-4; possible D gene TRBD1, 5 bases. V lost 6 bases and J lost 8, with 16 bases in between. CDR1 is MDHEN and CDR2 is SYDVKM in the germline V gene. CDR3 size: 14 residues. In nucleotides, the CDR3 is TGTGCCAGCAGGACCCTTGAGGGGCGCGAAAAACTGTTTTTT. Its protein product is CASRTLEGREKLFF.

The chain has TRBV11-2 and TRBJ2-6; D is uncertain. CDR1 SGHAT and CDR2 FQNNGV come from the germline V gene. V was trimmed by 0 bases and J by 0 bases, leaving 9 bases between them. The CDR3 extends over 17 amino acids. The CDR3, as DNA: TGTGCCAGCAGCTTAGAACCGAAAACCTCTGGGGCCAACGTCCTGACTTTC. Translating gives CASSLEPKTSGANVLTF.

Here the CDR3 reads CSAAGTGGLGNEQFF. CDR3 coding DNA: TGCAGTGCTGCCGGGACAGGAGGCCTGGGCAATGAGCAGTTCTTC. The chain employs TRBV20-1 and TRBJ2-1; TRBD1 matches at 8 bases. Germline assignment: CDR1 DFQATT and CDR2 SNEGSKA (reference sequence). The CDR3 length is 15 residues. V was pared by 5 bases and J by 6 bases, with 12 bases of the junction left unmatched.

In this sample, this clonotype turned up many times. The rearrangement uses TRBV12-3 or TRBV12-4 and TRBJ1-6, with 8 nucleotides matching TRBD1. V lost 6 bases, J lost 10 bases, and 8 bases stayed unmatched. The CDR3 runs to 14 residues. CDR3 sequence reads: CASSQGQGLSPLHF. CDR3 DNA: TGTGCCAGCAGCCAAGGACAGGGCTTGTCACCCCTCCACTTT.

The table lists this clonotype with many counts. The chain employs TRBV6-2 or TRBV6-3 and TRBJ1-5; 10 nucleotides align to TRBD1. The V segment lost 10 bases and the J segment 4 bases; nucleotides outside the gene matches: 13. CDR1 MNHEY and CDR2 SVGEGT come from the germline V gene. The CDR3 consists of 16 residues. The CDR3 DNA is TGTGCCACAGGACAGGGGGTTTCTCCGGATAATCAGCCCCAGCATTTT. Translation gives CATGQGVSPDNQPQHF.

This clonotype was recorded many times. The V gene is TRBV12-3 or TRBV12-4, the J gene TRBJ2-2, with 10 nucleotides matching TRBD1. After removal of 5 bases from V and 7 bases from J, the junction contained 10 bases not matched to a gene. The CDR3 runs to 16 residues. The CDR3 loop is CASSGGQGLGVGELFF. The CDR3 coding sequence is TGTGCCAGCAGTGGGGGACAGGGGTTAGGCGTCGGGGAGCTGTTTTTT.

This clonotype was picked up a small number of times. This sequence joins TRBV5-1 and TRBJ2-7, with unresolved D. The CDR3 sequence is 14 residues long. Germline CDR1 reads SGHRS; CDR2 reads YFSETQ. Trimming took off 2 bases at V and 0 bases at J, with 9 bases between the two ends. The DNA of the CDR3 is TGCGCCAGCAGCTTTGGGCAGGCCTCCTACGAGCAGTACTTC. Its translation is CASSFGQASYEQYF.

The V and J genes are TRBV4-1 and TRBJ1-5, with D possibly TRBD1 on 5 matching bases. CDR1 is MGHRA and CDR2 is YSYEKL in the germline V gene. The V end lost 6 bases, the J end lost 3 bases, and 9 bases lay between the germline ends. The CDR3 length is 13 residues. The CDR3 loop is CASSRQYNQPQHF. In nucleotides, the CDR3 is TGCGCCAGCAGTAGACAGTACAATCAGCCCCAGCATTTT.

This clonotype was seen a handful of times. The chain is built from TRBV19 and TRBJ2-1; 8 nucleotides match TRBD2. Germline V gene data show CDR1 as LNHDA and CDR2 as SQIVND (reference sequence). The J segment lost 3 bases and the V segment lost 1 base, leaving 2 bases of the junction unmatched. This CDR3 contains 15 residues. CDR3 loop: CASSIAGLDYNEQFF. CDR3 sequence (DNA): TGTGCCAGTAGTATAGCGGGACTAGACTACAATGAGCAGTTCTTC.

This clonotype was picked up a small number of times. The chain has TRBV25-1 and TRBJ2-5; possibly TRBD1 for D (5 bases). Germline loops: CDR1 MGHDK, CDR2 SYGVNS. V lost 3 bases, J lost 1 base, and 12 bases lay in between. This CDR3 region has 15 residues. The CDR3 bases are TGTGCCAGCAGTGAGGTAGGAAGGGGCCAAGAGACCCAGTACTTC. Translated: CASSEVGRGQETQYF.

This clonotype was seen just once. The V gene is TRBV6-2 or TRBV6-3, the J gene TRBJ2-7; 10 positions match TRBD2. This CDR3 has 14 residues. Germline CDR1 and CDR2: MNHEY and SVGEGT. V was pared by 5 bases and J by 3 bases, with 4 bases of the junction left unmatched. The CDR3 DNA is TGTGCCAGCAGTGGACTAGCGGCTAACTACGAGCAGTACTTC. This gives the protein CASSGLAANYEQYF.

The V and J genes are TRBV10-3 and TRBJ2-7; 8 nucleotides agree with TRBD2. Germline values: CDR1 ENHRY, CDR2 SYGVKD. J gave up 0 bases and V 3 bases, and 4 bases lay outside the gene matches. The CDR3 is 15 residues long. CDR3 DNA: TGTGCCATCAGTGATGGCGGGAGGAGCTCCTACGAGCAGTACTTC. The encoded protein is CAISDGGRSSYEQYF.

This rearrangement joins TRBV28 to TRBJ1-2; no reliable D call. Germline V gene sequence: CDR1 MDHEN, CDR2 SYDVKM. This CDR3 comprises 11 residues. V gave up 6 bases and J gave up 8 bases, with 10 bases separating them. In nucleotides, the CDR3 is TGTGCCAGCAGCAATGGCGGAGGCTACACCTTC. Amino acids: CASSNGGGYTF.

This clonotype was detected many times. The genes are TRBV11-1 and TRBJ2-2; D remains unclear. The CDR3 has 14 residues. Germline loops: CDR1 SGHAT, CDR2 FQDESV (reference sequence). Trimming removed 5 bases from V and 4 bases from J, with 11 bases in between. CDR3 sequence reads: CASSLSRLTGELFF. The CDR3 nucleotides are TGTGCCAGCAGCCTTTCTAGACTCACCGGGGAGCTGTTTTTT.

The chain has TRBV15 and TRBJ1-5; D gene uncertain. Germline-derived CDR1 and CDR2 are LNHNV and YYDKDF (reference sequence). The CDR3 is 13 residues long. Trimming stripped 0 bases from V and 4 bases from J, with 4 bases between. This chain's CDR3 is CATSREGNQPQHF. DNA of the CDR3: TGTGCCACCAGCAGAGAGGGGAATCAGCCCCAGCATTTT. Supplemented by reference TRBV15 and TRBJ1-5, the full variable domain reads DAMVIQNPRYQVTQFGKPVTLSCSQTLNHNVMYWYQQKSSQAPKLLFHYYDKDFNNEADTPDNFQSRRPNTSFCFLDIRSPGLGDTAMYLCATSREGNQPQHFGDGTRLSIL.

This clonotype was found many times. The chain employs TRBV20-1 and TRBJ2-7; 9 bases fit TRBD2. J was trimmed by 7 bases and V by 5 bases; bases with no gene match: 12. This CDR3 is built from 14 residues. Germline CDR1 is DFQATT and CDR2 is SNEGSKA (reference sequence). In DNA, the CDR3 is TGCAGTGCTCCCAAGGCGGGAGGGCCGCGGGAGCAGTACTTC. It translates to CSAPKAGGPREQYF.

This clonotype was picked up many times. The V and J genes are TRBV6-1 and TRBJ1-1; the D is unclear. This CDR3 region has 14 residues. V lost 5 bases to trimming and J lost 1 base, with 11 bases between them. Germline CDR1 is MNHNS and CDR2 is SASEGT. The chain's CDR3 is CASSPYYKNTEAFF. The CDR3 region has the DNA TGTGCCAGCAGTCCGTATTACAAGAACACTGAAGCTTTCTTT.

This clonotype was picked up a small number of times. This chain joins TRBV5-1 and TRBJ2-7, with a tentative D call TRBD1 (5 bases). The CDR3 sequence is 14 residues long. Germline V gene sequence: CDR1 SGHRS, CDR2 YFSETQ. V dropped 4 bases and J dropped 2 bases, with 13 bases sitting between them. CDR3 sequence: CASSTDTSAYEQYF. CDR3 sequence (DNA): TGCGCCAGCAGCACGGACACAAGCGCCTACGAGCAGTACTTC.

Only a few counts were recorded for this clonotype. The chain joins TRBV20-1 to TRBJ1-3; D perhaps matches TRBD1 (5 bases). CDR3 size: 15 residues. Germline V gives CDR1 DFQATT, CDR2 SNEGSKA (reference sequence). V lost 3 bases to trimming and J lost 4 bases, with 16 bases between them. The CDR3 loop reads CSARKGSGEGNTIYF. Here the CDR3 DNA reads TGCAGTGCTAGGAAGGGGTCTGGAGAGGGAAACACCATATATTTT.

This clonotype was found many times. The rearrangement links TRBV6-1 to TRBJ1-5; D not certain. The CDR3 has 14 amino acids. Trimming left V 2 bases short and J 6 bases short, with 11 bases between. Germline V CDR1 and CDR2: MNHNS, SASEGT. CDR3 amino acids: CASSESASSQPQHF. CDR3 nucleotides: TGTGCCAGCAGTGAAAGCGCCAGTTCTCAGCCCCAGCATTTT.

The chain combines TRBV12-5 with TRBJ2-3; D gene ambiguous. V lost 5 bases and J 3 bases, leaving 12 bases between the germline ends. Looked up from germline, CDR1 is LGHNT and CDR2 is FRNRAP. The CDR3 consists of 14 residues. The CDR3 protein is CASGPDAGTDTQYF. The CDR3 nucleotides read TGTGCTAGTGGTCCTGACGCAGGAACAGATACGCAGTATTTT.